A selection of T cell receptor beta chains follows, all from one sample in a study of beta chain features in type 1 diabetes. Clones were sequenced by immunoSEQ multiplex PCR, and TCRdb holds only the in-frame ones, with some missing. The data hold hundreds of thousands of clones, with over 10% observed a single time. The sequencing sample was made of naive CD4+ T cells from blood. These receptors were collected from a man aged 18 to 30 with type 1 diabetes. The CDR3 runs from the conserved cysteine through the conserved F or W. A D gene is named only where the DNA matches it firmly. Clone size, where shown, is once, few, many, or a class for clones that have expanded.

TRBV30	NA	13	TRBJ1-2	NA	CAWSVQTDYGYTF	TGTGCCTGGAGTGTACAAACCGACTATGGCTACACCTTC
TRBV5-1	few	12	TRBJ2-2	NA	CASSLPVGELFF	TGCGCCAGCAGCCTCCCCGTTGGGGAGCTGTTTTTT
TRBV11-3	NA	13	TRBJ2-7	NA	CASSLGGNYEQYF	TGTGCCAGCAGCTTAGGTGGCAACTACGAGCAGTACTTC
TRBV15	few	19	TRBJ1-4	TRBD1	CATSRDYPWEGAVSEKLFF	TGTGCCACCAGCAGAGATTATCCGTGGGAGGGGGCAGTGAGTGAAAAACTGTTTTTT
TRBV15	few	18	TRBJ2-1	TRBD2	CATSTDRVGEGGYNEQFF	TGTGCCACCAGCACAGATCGAGTAGGAGAGGGAGGGTACAATGAGCAGTTCTTC
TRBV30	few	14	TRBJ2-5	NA	CAWSVGLGQETQYF	TGTGCCTGGAGTGTCGGCTTGGGCCAAGAGACCCAGTACTTC
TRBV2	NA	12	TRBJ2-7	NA	CASMPPSPRQYF	TGTGCCAGCATGCCGCCTTCGCCGAGGCAGTACTTC
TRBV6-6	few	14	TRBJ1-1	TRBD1	CASTLTGRDTEAFF	TGTGCCAGCACCCTGACAGGGAGGGACACTGAAGCTTTCTTT
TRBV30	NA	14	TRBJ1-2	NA	CAWRNHRDNYGYTF	TGTGCCTGGAGGAACCACCGGGACAACTATGGCTACACCTTC
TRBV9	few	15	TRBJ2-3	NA	CASSVSGQATDTQYF	TGTGCCAGCAGCGTAAGTGGGCAGGCCACAGATACGCAGTATTTT
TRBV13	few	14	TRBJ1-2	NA	CASSLRYSPYGYTF	TGTGCCAGCAGCTTACGGTACAGCCCCTATGGCTACACCTTC
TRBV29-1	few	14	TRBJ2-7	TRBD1	CSVAQGQVSYEQYF	TGCAGCGTCGCCCAGGGACAGGTCTCCTACGAGCAGTACTTC
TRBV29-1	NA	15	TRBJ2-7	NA	CSVVGHSRSSYEQYF	TGCAGCGTTGTTGGACACTCAAGGAGCTCCTACGAGCAGTACTTC